This T cell receptor beta chain was recorded in a study of blood T cells in healthy people across ages. Sample-barcoded 5' priming and a J-beta primer mix drove a second PCR of about 7 to 11 cycles. A single record per CDR3 protein comes from TCRdb applying MiXCR to the 5' RACE reads. Among hundreds of thousands of distinct CDR3 sequences listed, about 48% were seen once. The CDR3 extends over 12 amino acids. CDR1 is ENHRY and CDR2 is SYGVKD in the germline V gene. V usage is TRBV10-3 and J usage is TRBJ1-6; D ambiguous. Sequenced input: blood. This receptor was taken from a man older than 75 in good health. For the CDR3, the DNA is TGTGCAGCCGGGACCTATAATTCACCCCTCCACTTT. Residues: CAAGTYNSPLHF.